This TCR beta chain was observed in a study of beta chain features in type 1 diabetes. Since all of the isolated RNA was reverse transcribed, expressed TCRB transcripts were what got sequenced. Profiling relied on immunoSEQ multiplex PCR, and the TCRdb table lists in-frame clones only, not all of them. The sample yields hundreds of thousands of clones, roughly 15% seen once. Study-wide results and caveats: Within each of all four CD4+ subsets, Type 1 diabetes patients had TCRB CDR3s that were moderately but significantly shorter.

The CDR3 extends over 11 amino acids. Germline CDR1 reads SGHRS; CDR2 reads YFSETQ. Between the trimmed V and J ends, which lost 5 bases and 11 bases, there was a span of 11 bases. This clone was found a few times. The antigen is not known. J is TRBJ2-1 and V is TRBV5-1; D is undetermined. This clonotype was sampled from a man aged 18 to 29 with type 1 diabetes. The sample taken for sequencing was naive CD4+ T cells from blood. CDR3 DNA: TGCGCCAGCAGTCTTCTAAATCAGCAGTTCTTC. Encoded protein: CASSLLNQQFF.